This TCR beta chain was sequenced during a study of blood T cells in healthy people across ages. CDR3 length equals 15 residues. The ends lost 0 bases at V and 7 bases at J; junction bases unmatched: 9. Germline V gene sequence: CDR1 DFQATT, CDR2 SNEGSKA (reference sequence). A second PCR of roughly 7 to 11 cycles used a sample-barcoded 5' primer and a J-beta primer mix. TCRdb redid the calling of the 5' RACE reads with MiXCR, one entry per CDR3 protein. This sample has 1.8 million or so distinct CDR3 sequences, with 30% to 40% found just once. The clonotype originates from a human donor in good health. The specimen sequenced was blood. This rearrangement joins TRBV20-1 to TRBJ2-1, with 7 bases fitting TRBD2. Here the CDR3 DNA reads TGCAGTGCTAGAGAAGGTGGCGGGGGTAAGAATGAGCAGTTCTTC. Its protein is CSAREGGGGKNEQFF.